A selection of T cell receptor beta chains follows, all from one sample in a study of blood T cell repertoires in COVID-19. Clones were read by immunoSEQ multiplex PCR, and TCRdb kept only the in-frame ones, dropping some. The sample consists of 150,000 to 200,000 clones, 80% to 85% of them appearing once. Specimen: peripheral blood. The receptors stem from a human donor with acute or convalescent COVID-19. The donor label of this sample is uncertain. Both conserved end residues are part of each CDR3. Each record gives: J gene, V gene, CDR3 protein.

J gene: TRBJ1-6
V gene: TRBV28
CDR3 protein: CASRQQGFRNSPLHF

J gene: TRBJ1-2
V gene: TRBV27
CDR3 protein: CASRPKGGGYGYTF

J gene: TRBJ2-1
V gene: TRBV28
CDR3 protein: CASSSSAWGGSYNEQFF

J gene: TRBJ2-1
V gene: TRBV7-2
CDR3 protein: CASSFRQSGNEQFF

J gene: TRBJ2-5
V gene: TRBV21-1
CDR3 protein: CASSGRLATGETQYF

J gene: TRBJ2-1
V gene: TRBV14
CDR3 protein: CASSQGRQGARNEQFF

J gene: TRBJ2-7
V gene: TRBV30
CDR3 protein: CAWSIAGSNPYEQYF

J gene: TRBJ1-2
V gene: TRBV3-1/TRBV3-2
CDR3 protein: CASSLNEITYGYTF

J gene: TRBJ2-2
V gene: TRBV2
CDR3 protein: CASSAGRGFGGELFF

J gene: TRBJ1-1
V gene: TRBV5-8
CDR3 protein: CASSLGFDRDTEAFF

J gene: TRBJ2-7
V gene: TRBV3-1/TRBV3-2
CDR3 protein: CASSLEITGFYEQYF

J gene: TRBJ1-3
V gene: TRBV5-1
CDR3 protein: CASSLGQTSGNTIYF

J gene: TRBJ1-2
V gene: TRBV5-4
CDR3 protein: CASRSAGGADYGYTF

J gene: TRBJ2-2
V gene: TRBV9
CDR3 protein: CASKTGGTGELFF

J gene: TRBJ2-3
V gene: TRBV9
CDR3 protein: CASSPGTSGTDTQYF

J gene: TRBJ2-3
V gene: TRBV7-3
CDR3 protein: CASSSSGGANTQYF

J gene: TRBJ2-1
V gene: TRBV11-3
CDR3 protein: CASSFGLEGGEQFF

J gene: TRBJ2-2
V gene: TRBV2
CDR3 protein: CASSPVVPNTGELFF

J gene: TRBJ2-7
V gene: TRBV28
CDR3 protein: CASSGQGYGEQYF

J gene: TRBJ2-7
V gene: TRBV29-1
CDR3 protein: CSVIAGVYEQYF

J gene: TRBJ1-4
V gene: TRBV7-9
CDR3 protein: CASSLRATNEKLFF

J gene: TRBJ2-3
V gene: TRBV7-2
CDR3 protein: CASSLVGLAGVADTQYF

J gene: TRBJ1-3
V gene: TRBV5-1
CDR3 protein: CASSEQGSSGNTIYF

J gene: TRBJ1-3
V gene: TRBV7-9
CDR3 protein: CASGQGKRNTIYF

J gene: TRBJ2-3
V gene: TRBV7-3
CDR3 protein: CASSFGLSTDTQYF

J gene: TRBJ2-7
V gene: TRBV11-2
CDR3 protein: CASSPRGLLSYEQYF

J gene: TRBJ2-5
V gene: TRBV10-1
CDR3 protein: CASSFDRRETQYF

J gene: TRBJ1-1
V gene: TRBV6-5
CDR3 protein: CASSSRQGASEAFF

J gene: TRBJ1-1
V gene: TRBV5-1
CDR3 protein: CASSLGRVATEAFF

J gene: TRBJ1-5
V gene: TRBV6-5
CDR3 protein: CATQGVSNQPQHF

J gene: TRBJ2-1
V gene: TRBV27
CDR3 protein: CASSHDRDRVNNEQFF

J gene: TRBJ1-2
V gene: TRBV2
CDR3 protein: CASSRPTGTNYGYTF

J gene: TRBJ1-5
V gene: TRBV6-5
CDR3 protein: CASRADMGNQPQHF

J gene: TRBJ1-2
V gene: TRBV19
CDR3 protein: CASSIEGSLNYGYTF

J gene: TRBJ2-1
V gene: TRBV3-1/TRBV3-2
CDR3 protein: CASSRTGNEQFF

J gene: TRBJ2-6
V gene: TRBV4-1
CDR3 protein: CASSTDSSGANVLTF

J gene: TRBJ2-7
V gene: TRBV7-9
CDR3 protein: CASGGAAYEQYF

J gene: TRBJ2-1
V gene: TRBV10-3
CDR3 protein: CAISRGLAGLSSYNEQFF

J gene: TRBJ1-6
V gene: TRBV7-2
CDR3 protein: CASSPSGSYNSPLHF

J gene: TRBJ1-5
V gene: TRBV9
CDR3 protein: CASSQSTGYGQPQHF

J gene: TRBJ2-1
V gene: TRBV7-9
CDR3 protein: CASSLVSFGEQFF

J gene: TRBJ2-7
V gene: TRBV5-6
CDR3 protein: CASNRQGVYEQYF

J gene: TRBJ2-1
V gene: TRBV7-6
CDR3 protein: CASSLVAGGHWEQFF

J gene: TRBJ2-7
V gene: TRBV27
CDR3 protein: CASSSLHVTTAYEQYF

J gene: TRBJ1-6
V gene: TRBV15
CDR3 protein: CATSRGQLDSPLHF

J gene: TRBJ1-2
V gene: TRBV3-1/TRBV3-2
CDR3 protein: CASSPTGYGYGYTF

J gene: TRBJ2-7
V gene: TRBV7-8
CDR3 protein: CASSPGVYGYEQYF

J gene: TRBJ2-1
V gene: TRBV5-1
CDR3 protein: CASSFGESYNEQFF

J gene: TRBJ2-1
V gene: TRBV5-1
CDR3 protein: CASRRTGTSGGNNEQFF

J gene: TRBJ2-3
V gene: TRBV7-2
CDR3 protein: CATGQAADTQYF

J gene: TRBJ2-5
V gene: TRBV6-5
CDR3 protein: CASRLAGAGETQYF

J gene: TRBJ2-3
V gene: TRBV19
CDR3 protein: CASSPPSGRTDTQYF